This TCR beta chain originates from a study of T cell repertoires in ileal Crohn's disease. Background on the study: About half of patients got postoperative therapy: around 10 thiopurines, under 20 anti-TNF. At postoperative colonoscopy, neoterminal ileum biopsies were taken as M6.

Time point reported: neoterminal ileum biopsy at postoperative endoscopy, about 6 months after surgery. Adults with ileal or ileocolonic Crohn's disease and an indication for resection were eligible. The CDR3 length is 14 residues. The germline V and J ends were trimmed by 4 bases and 0 bases, with 7 bases remaining between them. The V gene's germline CDR1 is SNHLY and CDR2 FYNNEI. Repertoires were generated with immunoSEQ multiplex PCR, while TCRdb's copy carries only in-frame clones and drops some. The sample has about 59,000 clones, roughly nine tenths seen once. Findings and limits, study-wide: Mucosal expansions were suggested to be mainly CD8 T cells.

A note on this clone: Its specificity is unknown.

The chain recombines TRBV2 with TRBJ1-3; no reliable D call. Sequencing used ileal tissue. The receptor comes from an adult with Crohn's disease. Here the CDR3 reads CASSVGSSGNTIYF. DNA of the CDR3: TGTGCCAGCAGTGTTGGGAGCTCTGGAAACACCATATATTTT.